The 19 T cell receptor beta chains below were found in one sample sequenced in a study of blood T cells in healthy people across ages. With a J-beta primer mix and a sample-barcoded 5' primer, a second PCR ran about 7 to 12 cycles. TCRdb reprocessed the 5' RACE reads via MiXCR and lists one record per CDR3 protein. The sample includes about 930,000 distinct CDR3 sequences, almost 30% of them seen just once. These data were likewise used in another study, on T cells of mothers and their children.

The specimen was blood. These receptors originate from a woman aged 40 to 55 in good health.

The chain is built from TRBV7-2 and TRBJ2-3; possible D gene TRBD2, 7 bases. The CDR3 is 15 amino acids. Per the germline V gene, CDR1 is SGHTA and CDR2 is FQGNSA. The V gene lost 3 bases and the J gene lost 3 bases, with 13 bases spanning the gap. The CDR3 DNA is TGTGCCAGCAGCTTCGAGGGGGGGAGAACAGATACGCAGTATTTT. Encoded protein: CASSFEGGRTDTQYF.

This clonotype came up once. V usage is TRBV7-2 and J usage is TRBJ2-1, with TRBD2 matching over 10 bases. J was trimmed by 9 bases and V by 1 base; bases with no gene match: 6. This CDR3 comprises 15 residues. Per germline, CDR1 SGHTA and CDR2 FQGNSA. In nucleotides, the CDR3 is TGTGCCAGCAGCTTAGGAGCGGGGGGGCCTGTTGAGCAGTTCTTC. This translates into CASSLGAGGPVEQFF. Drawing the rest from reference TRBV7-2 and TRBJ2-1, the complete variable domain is GAGVSQSPSNKVTEKGKDVELRCDPISGHTALYWYRQSLGQGLEFLIYFQGNSAPDKSGLPSDRFSAERTGGSVSTLTIQRTQQEDSAVYLCASSLGAGGPVEQFFGPGTRLTVL.

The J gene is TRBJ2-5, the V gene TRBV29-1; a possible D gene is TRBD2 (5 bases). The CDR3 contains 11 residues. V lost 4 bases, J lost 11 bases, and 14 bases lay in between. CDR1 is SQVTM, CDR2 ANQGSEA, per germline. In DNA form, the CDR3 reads TGCAGCGTTGTGCGGGCATCTGAGCAGTACTTC. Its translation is CSVVRASEQYF.

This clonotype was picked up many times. CDR3 sequence: CASSGRLAGLSYNEQFF. The CDR3 nucleotides are TGTGCCAGCAGCGGCCGACTAGCGGGGCTCTCCTACAATGAGCAGTTCTTC. The chain joins TRBV7-9 to TRBJ2-1; 11 nucleotides line up with TRBD2. Germline lookup yields CDR1 SEHNR and CDR2 FQNEAQ (reference sequence). The CDR3 totals 17 residues. V was clipped by 5 bases and J by 0 bases; unmatched bases: 6.

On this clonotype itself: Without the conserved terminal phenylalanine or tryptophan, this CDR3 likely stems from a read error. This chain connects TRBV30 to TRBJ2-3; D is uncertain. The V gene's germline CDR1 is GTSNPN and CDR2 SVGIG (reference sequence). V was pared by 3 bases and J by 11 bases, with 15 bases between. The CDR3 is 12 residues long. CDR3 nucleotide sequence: TGTGCCTGGAGCTCCGGACCGAAAAGGCAGTATTGT. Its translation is CAWSSGPKRQYC.

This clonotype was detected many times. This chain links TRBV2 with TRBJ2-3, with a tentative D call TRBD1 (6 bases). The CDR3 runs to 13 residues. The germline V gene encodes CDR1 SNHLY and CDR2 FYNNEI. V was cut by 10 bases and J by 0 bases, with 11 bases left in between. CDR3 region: CANNRVSTDTQYF. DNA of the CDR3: TGTGCCAACAACAGGGTTAGCACAGATACGCAGTATTTT.

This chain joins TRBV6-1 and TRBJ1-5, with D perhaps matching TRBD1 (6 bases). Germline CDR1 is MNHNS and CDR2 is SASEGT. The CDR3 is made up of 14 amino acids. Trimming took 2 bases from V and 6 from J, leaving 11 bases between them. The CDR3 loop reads CASSEYGGGQPQHF. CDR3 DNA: TGTGCCAGCAGTGAATACGGGGGCGGTCAGCCCCAGCATTTT.

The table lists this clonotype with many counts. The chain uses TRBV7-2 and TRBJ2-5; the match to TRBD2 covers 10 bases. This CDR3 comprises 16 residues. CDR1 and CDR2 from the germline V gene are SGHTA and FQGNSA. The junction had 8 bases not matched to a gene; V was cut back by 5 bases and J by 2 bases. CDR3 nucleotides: TGTGCCAGCAGCCGGGGGCTAGCGGGGGCACAAGAGACCCAGTACTTC. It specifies CASSRGLAGAQETQYF.

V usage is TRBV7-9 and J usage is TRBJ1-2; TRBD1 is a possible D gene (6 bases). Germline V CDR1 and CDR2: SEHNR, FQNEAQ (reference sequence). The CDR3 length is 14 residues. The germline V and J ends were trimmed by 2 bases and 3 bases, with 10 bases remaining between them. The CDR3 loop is CASSLLAGDYGYTF. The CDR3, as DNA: TGTGCCAGCAGCTTATTAGCAGGGGACTATGGCTACACCTTC. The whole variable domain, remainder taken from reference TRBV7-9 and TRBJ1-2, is DTGVSQNPRHKITKRGQNVTFRCDPISEHNRLYWYRQTLGQGPEFLTYFQNEAQLEKSRLLSDRFSAERPKGSFSTLEIQRTEQGDSAMYLCASSLLAGDYGYTFGSGTRLTVV.

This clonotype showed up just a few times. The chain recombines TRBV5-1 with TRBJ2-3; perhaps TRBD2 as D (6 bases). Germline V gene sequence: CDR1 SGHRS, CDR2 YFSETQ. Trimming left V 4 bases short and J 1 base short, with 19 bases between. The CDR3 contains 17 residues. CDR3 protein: CASSPGDGLAGTDTQYF. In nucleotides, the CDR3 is TGCGCCAGCAGCCCGGGGGACGGACTGGCAGGCACAGATACGCAGTATTTT.

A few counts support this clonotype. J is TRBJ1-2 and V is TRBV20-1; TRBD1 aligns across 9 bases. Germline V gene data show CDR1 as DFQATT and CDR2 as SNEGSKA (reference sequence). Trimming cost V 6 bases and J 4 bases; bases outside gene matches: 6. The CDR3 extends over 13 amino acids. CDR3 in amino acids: CSAPVDRGYGYTF. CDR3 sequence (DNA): TGCAGTGCCCCCGTGGACAGGGGCTATGGCTACACCTTC.

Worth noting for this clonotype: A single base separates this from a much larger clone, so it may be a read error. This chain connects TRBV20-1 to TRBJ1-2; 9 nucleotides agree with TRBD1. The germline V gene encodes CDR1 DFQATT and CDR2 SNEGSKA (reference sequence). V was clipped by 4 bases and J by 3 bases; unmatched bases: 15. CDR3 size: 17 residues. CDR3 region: CSAKDRLTGGWDYGYTF. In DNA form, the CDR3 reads TGCAGTGCTAAAGATCGTTTAACAGGGGGCTGGGACTATGGCTACACCTTC.

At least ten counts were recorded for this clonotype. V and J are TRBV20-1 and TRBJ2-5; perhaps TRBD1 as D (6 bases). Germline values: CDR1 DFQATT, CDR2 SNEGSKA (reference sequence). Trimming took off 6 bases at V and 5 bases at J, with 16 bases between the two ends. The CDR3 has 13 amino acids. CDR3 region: CSAGVGARETQYF. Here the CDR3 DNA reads TGCAGTGCGGGGGTGGGGGCAAGGGAGACCCAGTACTTC.

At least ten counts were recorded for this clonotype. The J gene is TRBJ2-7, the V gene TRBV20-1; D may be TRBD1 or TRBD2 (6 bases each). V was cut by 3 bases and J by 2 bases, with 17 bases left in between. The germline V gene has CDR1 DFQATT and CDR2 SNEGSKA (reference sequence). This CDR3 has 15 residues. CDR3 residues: CSASNPGAPTYEQYF. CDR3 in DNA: TGCAGTGCTAGTAATCCGGGGGCGCCGACCTACGAGCAGTACTTC.

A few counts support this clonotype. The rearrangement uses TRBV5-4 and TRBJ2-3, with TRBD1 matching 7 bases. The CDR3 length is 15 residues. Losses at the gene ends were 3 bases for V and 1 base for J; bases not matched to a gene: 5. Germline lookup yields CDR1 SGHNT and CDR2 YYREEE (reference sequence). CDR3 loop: CASSSRDRGTDTQYF. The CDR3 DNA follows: TGTGCCAGCAGCTCTAGAGACAGGGGCACAGATACGCAGTATTTT.

The DNA of the CDR3 is TGTGCCAGCAGCCACGCCCAGGAATACGAGCAGTACTTC. Residues: CASSHAQEYEQYF. The V call is TRBV3-1, the J call TRBJ2-7; D uncertain. Germline CDR1 and CDR2: LGHDT and YNNKEL (reference sequence). The CDR3 sequence is 13 residues long. With 3 bases removed from V and 4 bases from J, the gap between germline ends came to 10 bases.

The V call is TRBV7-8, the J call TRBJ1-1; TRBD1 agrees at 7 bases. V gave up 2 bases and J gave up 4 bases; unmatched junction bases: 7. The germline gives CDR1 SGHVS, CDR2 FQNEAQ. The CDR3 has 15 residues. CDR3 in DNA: TGTGCCAGCAGCTTAAAGGGGGCCGGAAGCACTGAAGCTTTCTTT. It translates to CASSLKGAGSTEAFF.

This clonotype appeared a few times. CDR3 in DNA: TGTGCCAGCAGAAAGACAGGGGGCGGAGAAAAACTGTTTTTT. Translation gives CASRKTGGGEKLFF. The rearrangement links TRBV6-6 to TRBJ1-4, with 10 positions matching TRBD1. V lost 6 bases to trimming and J lost 8 bases; unmatched junction nucleotides: 6. This CDR3 contains 14 residues. The germline gives CDR1 MNHNY, CDR2 SVGAGI (reference sequence).

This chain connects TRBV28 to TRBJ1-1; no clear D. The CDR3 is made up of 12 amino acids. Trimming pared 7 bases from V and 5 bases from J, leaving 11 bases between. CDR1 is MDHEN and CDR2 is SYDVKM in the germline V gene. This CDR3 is CASIAARTEAFF. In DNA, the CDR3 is TGTGCCAGCATCGCTGCCAGGACTGAAGCTTTCTTT.